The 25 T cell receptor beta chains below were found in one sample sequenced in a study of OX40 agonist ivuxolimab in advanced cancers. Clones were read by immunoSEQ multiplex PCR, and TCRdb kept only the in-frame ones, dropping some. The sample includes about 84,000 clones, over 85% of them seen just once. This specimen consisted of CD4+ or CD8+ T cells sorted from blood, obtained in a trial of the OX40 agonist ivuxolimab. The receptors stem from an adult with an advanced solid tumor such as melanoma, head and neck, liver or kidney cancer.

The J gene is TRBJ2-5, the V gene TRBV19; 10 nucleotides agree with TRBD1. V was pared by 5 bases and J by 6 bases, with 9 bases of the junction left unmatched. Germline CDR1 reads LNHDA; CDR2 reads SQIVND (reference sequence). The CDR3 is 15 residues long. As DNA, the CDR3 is TGTGCCAGTAGTCGGGGACAGGGGAGGTGGAAGACCCAGTACTTC. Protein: CASSRGQGRWKTQYF.

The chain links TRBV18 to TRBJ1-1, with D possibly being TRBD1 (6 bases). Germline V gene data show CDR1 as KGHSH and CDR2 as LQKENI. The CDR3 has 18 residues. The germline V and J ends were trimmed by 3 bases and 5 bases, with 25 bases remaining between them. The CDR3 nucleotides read TGTGCCAGCTCACCTATTACAGGGTATACCTCTAGCGGGACTGAAGCTTTCTTT. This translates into CASSPITGYTSSGTEAFF.

The CDR3 region is CASSKYGTSDYEQYF. The CDR3 nucleotides are TGTGCCAGCAGTAAATACGGGACTAGCGACTACGAGCAGTACTTC. The rearrangement joins TRBV6-6 to TRBJ2-7; 10 positions match TRBD2. Germline V lookup: CDR1 MNHNY, CDR2 SVGAGI (reference sequence). This CDR3 comprises 15 residues. V shed 5 bases and J 3 bases; nucleotides not matched to a gene: 7.

CDR3 in DNA: TGCAGCGGCAAACGCGGGACAGGGGACACTGAAGCTTTCTTT. Residues: CSGKRGTGDTEAFF. The V and J genes are TRBV29-1 and TRBJ1-1, with 10 bases lining up with TRBD1. The CDR3 has 14 residues. Germline assignment: CDR1 SQVTM and CDR2 ANQGSEA. The junction had 8 bases not matched to a gene; V was cut back by 7 bases and J by 3 bases. The full variable domain, rest sourced from reference TRBV29-1 and TRBJ1-1, is SAVISQKPSRDICQRGTSLTIQCQVDSQVTMMFWYRQQPGQSLTLIATANQGSEATYESGFVIDKFPISRPNLTFSTLTVSNMSPEDSSIYLCSGKRGTGDTEAFFGQGTRLTVV.

This CDR3 reads CASSLGVRPPNYGYTF. CDR3 nucleotides: TGTGCCAGCAGCTTAGGGGTCAGGCCTCCCAACTATGGCTACACCTTC. The chain links TRBV11-2 to TRBJ1-2; D not certain. The CDR3 has 16 residues. V lost 1 base and J lost 2, with 14 bases in between. Per germline, CDR1 SGHAT and CDR2 FQNNGV.

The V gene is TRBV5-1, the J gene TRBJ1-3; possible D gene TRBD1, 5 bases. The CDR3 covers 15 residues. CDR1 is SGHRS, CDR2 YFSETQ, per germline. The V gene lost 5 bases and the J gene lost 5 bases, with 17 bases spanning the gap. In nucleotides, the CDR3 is TGCGCCAGCAGAGCTTCTCTTCAGGGTAGAAACACCATATATTTT. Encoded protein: CASRASLQGRNTIYF.

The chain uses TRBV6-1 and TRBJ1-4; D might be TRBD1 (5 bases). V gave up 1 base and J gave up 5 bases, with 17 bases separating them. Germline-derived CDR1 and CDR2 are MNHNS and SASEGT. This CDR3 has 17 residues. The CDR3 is CASSEEITGGWNEKLFF. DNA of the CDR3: TGTGCCAGCAGTGAAGAGATTACCGGGGGATGGAATGAAAAACTGTTTTTT.

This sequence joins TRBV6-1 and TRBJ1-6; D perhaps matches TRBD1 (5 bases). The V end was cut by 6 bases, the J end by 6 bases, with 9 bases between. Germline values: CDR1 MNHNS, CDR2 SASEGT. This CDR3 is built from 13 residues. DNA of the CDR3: TGTGCCAGCAGGGGGGACCCTAATTCACCCCTCCACTTT. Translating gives CASRGDPNSPLHF.

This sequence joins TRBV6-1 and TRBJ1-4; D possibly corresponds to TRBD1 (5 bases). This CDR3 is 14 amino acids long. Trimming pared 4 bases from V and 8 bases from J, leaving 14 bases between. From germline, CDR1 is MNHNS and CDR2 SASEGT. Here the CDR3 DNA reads TGTGCCAGCAGTGGAGGGGCCTGGGGAGAAAAACTGTTTTTT. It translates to CASSGGAWGEKLFF.

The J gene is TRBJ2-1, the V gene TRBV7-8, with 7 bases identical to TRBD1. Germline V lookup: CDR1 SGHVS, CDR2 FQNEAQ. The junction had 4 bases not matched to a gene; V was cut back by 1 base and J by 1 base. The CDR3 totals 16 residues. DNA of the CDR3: TGTGCCAGCAGCTTAGGGAGCAGGGGGTCCTACAATGAGCAGTTCTTC. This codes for CASSLGSRGSYNEQFF. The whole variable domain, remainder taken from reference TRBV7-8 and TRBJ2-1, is GAGVSQSPRYKVAKRGQDVALRCDPISGHVSLFWYQQALGQGPEFLTYFQNEAQLDKSGLPSDRFFAERPEGSVSTLKIQRTQQEDSAVYLCASSLGSRGSYNEQFFGPGTRLTVL.

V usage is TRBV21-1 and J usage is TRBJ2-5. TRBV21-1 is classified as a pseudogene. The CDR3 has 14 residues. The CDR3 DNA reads TGTGCCAGCAGCAAAGCGCACCACCAAGAGACCCAGTACTTC. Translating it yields CASSKAHHQETQYF.

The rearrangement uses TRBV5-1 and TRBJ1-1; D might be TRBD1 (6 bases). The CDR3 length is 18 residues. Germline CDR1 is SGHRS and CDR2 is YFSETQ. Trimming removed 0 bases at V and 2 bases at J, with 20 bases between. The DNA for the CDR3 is TGCGCCAGCAGCTTGGACATGCGGGGGGCGACAGGAAACACTGAAGCTTTCTTT. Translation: CASSLDMRGATGNTEAFF.

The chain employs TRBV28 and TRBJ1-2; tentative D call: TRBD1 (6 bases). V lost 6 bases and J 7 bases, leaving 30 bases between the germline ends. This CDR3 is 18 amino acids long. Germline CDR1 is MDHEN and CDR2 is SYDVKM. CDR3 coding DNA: TGTGCCAGCAGCCTTGGGGGGGGGACATCACCGAAATCTGCTGGCTACACCTTC. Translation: CASSLGGGTSPKSAGYTF.

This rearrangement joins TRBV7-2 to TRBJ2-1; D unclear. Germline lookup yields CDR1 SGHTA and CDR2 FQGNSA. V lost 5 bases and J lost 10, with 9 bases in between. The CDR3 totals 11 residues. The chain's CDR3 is CASSPFEEQFF. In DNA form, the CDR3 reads TGTGCCAGCAGCCCCTTTGAGGAGCAGTTCTTC.

The CDR3 is CASMEQGGNTIYF. CDR3 DNA sequence: TGCGCCAGCATGGAACAGGGAGGAAACACCATATATTTT. J is TRBJ1-3 and V is TRBV5-1, with TRBD1 as a possible D gene (6 bases). The CDR3 loop spans 13 amino acids. Trimming left V 6 bases short and J 4 bases short, with 11 bases between. Looked up from germline, CDR1 is SGHRS and CDR2 is YFSETQ.

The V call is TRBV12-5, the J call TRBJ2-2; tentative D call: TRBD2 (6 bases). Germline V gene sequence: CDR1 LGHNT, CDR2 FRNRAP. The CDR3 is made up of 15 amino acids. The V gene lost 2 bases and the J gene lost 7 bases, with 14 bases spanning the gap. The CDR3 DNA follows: TGTGCTAGTGGTTTGATAAACCGGGAGTTCGGGGAGCTGTTTTTT. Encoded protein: CASGLINREFGELFF. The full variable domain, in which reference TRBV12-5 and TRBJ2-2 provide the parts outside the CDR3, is DARVTQTPRHKVTEMGQEVTMRCQPILGHNTVFWYRQTMMQGLELLAYFRNRAPLDDSGMPKDRFSAEMPDATLATLKIQPSEPRDSAVYFCASGLINREFGELFFGEGSRLTVL.

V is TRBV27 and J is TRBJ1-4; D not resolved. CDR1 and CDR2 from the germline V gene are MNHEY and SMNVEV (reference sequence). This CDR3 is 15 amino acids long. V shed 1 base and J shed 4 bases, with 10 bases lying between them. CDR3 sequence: CASSLFGRINEKLFF. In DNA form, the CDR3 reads TGTGCCAGCAGTTTATTCGGGCGGATTAATGAAAAACTGTTTTTT.

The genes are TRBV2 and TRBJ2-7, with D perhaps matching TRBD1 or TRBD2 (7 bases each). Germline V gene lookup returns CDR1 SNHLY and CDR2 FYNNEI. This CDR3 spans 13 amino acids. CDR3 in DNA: TGTGGCGGGGCGGCAGGGGGAGGGTACGAGCAGTACTTC. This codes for CGGAAGGGYEQYF.

CDR3 bases: TGTGCCAGCAGTCCCGGGGGCACAGATACGCAGTATTTT. Amino acids: CASSPGGTDTQYF. The genes are TRBV2 and TRBJ2-3; TRBD2 is a possible D gene (5 bases). Trimming removed 5 bases from V and 1 base from J, with 7 bases in between. There are 13 residues in the CDR3. CDR1 is SNHLY, CDR2 FYNNEI, per germline.

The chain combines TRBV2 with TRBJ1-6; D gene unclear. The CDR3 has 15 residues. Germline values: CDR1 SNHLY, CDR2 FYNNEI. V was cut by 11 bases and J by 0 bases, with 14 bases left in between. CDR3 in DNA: TGTGCCTCAGCGGGGTCTGGCTCCTATAATTCACCCCTCCACTTT. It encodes CASAGSGSYNSPLHF.

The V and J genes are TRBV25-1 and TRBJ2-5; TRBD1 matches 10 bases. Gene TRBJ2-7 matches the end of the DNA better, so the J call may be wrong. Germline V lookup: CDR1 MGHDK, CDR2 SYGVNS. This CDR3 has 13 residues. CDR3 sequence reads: CASAGTGVYEQYF. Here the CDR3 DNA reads TGTGCCAGCGCCGGGACAGGGGTCTACGAGCAGTACTTC.

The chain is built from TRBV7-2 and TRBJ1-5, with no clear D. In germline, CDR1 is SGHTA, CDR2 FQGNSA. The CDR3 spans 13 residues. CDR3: CASGLGSNQPQHF. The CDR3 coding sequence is TGTGCGAGCGGACTTGGGAGCAATCAGCCCCAGCATTTT.

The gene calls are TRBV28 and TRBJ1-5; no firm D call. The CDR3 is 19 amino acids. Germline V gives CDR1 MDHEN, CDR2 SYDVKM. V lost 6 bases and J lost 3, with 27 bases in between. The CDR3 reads CASSQLDLTGGVFNQPQHF. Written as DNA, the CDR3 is TGTGCCAGCAGCCAACTGGACCTTACCGGTGGCGTATTCAATCAGCCCCAGCATTTT.

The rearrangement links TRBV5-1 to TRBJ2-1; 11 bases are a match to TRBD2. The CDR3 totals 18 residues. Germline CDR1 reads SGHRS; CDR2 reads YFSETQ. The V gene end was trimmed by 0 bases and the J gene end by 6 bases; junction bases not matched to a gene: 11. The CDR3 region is CASSLGTGTSGWGNEQFF. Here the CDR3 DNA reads TGCGCCAGCAGCTTGGGGACCGGGACTAGCGGTTGGGGCAATGAGCAGTTCTTC.

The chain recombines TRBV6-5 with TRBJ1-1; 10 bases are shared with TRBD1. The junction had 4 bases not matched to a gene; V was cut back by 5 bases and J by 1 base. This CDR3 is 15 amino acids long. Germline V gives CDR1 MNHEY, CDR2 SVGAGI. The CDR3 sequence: CASSTTGGPNTEAFF. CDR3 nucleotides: TGTGCCAGCAGTACGACAGGGGGCCCGAACACTGAAGCTTTCTTT.